This T cell receptor (beta chain) was captured by sequencing in a study of cytomegalovirus exposure and HLA in healthy donors. Points from the study as a whole: Analyzed later, most CMV-associated TCR beta chains appeared HLA-restricted. Prediction of most subjects' HLA-A and HLA-B alleles by TCR beta sequences was reportedly accurate. Later work found that TCR association rates differed between HLA loci; DRB1 had the most and HLA-C the fewest. Clonal expansion, a later analysis showed, was greater in HLA-associated TCR beta chains than in equally common others.

The V gene end was trimmed by 0 bases and the J gene end by 4 bases; junction bases not matched to a gene: 2. This CDR3 spans 15 amino acids. CDR1 is LGHNA and CDR2 is YNFKEQ in the germline V gene. This PCR relied on a set of 60 Vbeta primers and 13 Jbeta primers. Sequencing was performed with immunoSEQ multiplex PCR; in TCRdb, only in-frame clones are kept and a portion is missing. This sample yields more than 95,000 clones, of which under 85% are seen a single time; over 6.5% belongs to the top ten. Points on this clone: No antigen is known for it.

Sequenced: PBMCs. The chain recombines TRBV4-2 with TRBJ2-1, with 8 bases matching TRBD2. The source of this sequence is a woman aged 40 to 49 in good health and CMV-seropositive. DNA for the CDR3: TGTGCCAGCAGCCAAGAGCCTAGCGGGTACAATGAGCAGTTCTTC. Translating gives CASSQEPSGYNEQFF.